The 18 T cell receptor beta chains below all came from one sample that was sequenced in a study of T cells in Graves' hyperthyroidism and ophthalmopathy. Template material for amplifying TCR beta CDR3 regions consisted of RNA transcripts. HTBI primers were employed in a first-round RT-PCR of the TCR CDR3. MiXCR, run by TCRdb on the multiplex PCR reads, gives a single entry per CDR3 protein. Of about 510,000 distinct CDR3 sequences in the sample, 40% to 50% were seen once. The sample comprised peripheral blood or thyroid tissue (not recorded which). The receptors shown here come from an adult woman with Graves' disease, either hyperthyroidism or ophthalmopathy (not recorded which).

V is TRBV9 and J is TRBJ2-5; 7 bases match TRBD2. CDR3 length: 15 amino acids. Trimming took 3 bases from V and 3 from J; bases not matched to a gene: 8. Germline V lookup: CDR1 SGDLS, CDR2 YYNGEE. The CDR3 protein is CASSDKQAGKETQYF. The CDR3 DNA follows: TGTGCCAGCAGCGACAAGCAAGCGGGAAAAGAGACCCAGTACTTC. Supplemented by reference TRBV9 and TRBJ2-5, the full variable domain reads DSGVTQTPKHLITATGQRVTLRCSPRSGDLSVYWYQQSLDQGLQFLIQYYNGEERAKGNILERFSAQQFPDLHSELNLSSLELGDSALYFCASSDKQAGKETQYFGPGTRLLVL.

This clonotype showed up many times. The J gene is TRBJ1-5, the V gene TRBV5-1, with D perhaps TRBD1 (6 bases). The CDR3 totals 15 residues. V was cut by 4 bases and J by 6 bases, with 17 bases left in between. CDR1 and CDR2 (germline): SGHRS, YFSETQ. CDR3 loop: CASSAEGATGQPQHF. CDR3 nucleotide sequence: TGCGCCAGCAGCGCCGAAGGGGCGACAGGTCAGCCCCAGCATTTT.

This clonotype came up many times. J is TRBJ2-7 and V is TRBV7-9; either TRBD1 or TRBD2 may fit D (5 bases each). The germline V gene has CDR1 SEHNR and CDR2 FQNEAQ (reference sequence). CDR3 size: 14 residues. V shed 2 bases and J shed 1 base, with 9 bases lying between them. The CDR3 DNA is TGTGCCAGCAGCTTACAGGGAGCATCCTACGAGCAGTACTTC. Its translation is CASSLQGASYEQYF.

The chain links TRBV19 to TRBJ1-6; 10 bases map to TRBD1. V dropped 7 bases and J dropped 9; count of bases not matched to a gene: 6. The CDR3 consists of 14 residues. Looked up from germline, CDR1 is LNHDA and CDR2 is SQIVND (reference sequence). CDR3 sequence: CASTRTGGSSPLHF. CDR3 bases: TGTGCCAGTACCCGGACAGGGGGGAGTTCACCCCTCCACTTT.

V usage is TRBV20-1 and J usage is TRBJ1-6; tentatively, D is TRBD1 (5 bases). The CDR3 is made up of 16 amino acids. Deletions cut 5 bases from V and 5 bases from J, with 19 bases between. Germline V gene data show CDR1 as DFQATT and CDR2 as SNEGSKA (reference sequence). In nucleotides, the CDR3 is TGCAGTGCTGGACGTGGGGGGTGGGGGGATAATTCACCCCTCCACTTT. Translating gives CSAGRGGWGDNSPLHF.

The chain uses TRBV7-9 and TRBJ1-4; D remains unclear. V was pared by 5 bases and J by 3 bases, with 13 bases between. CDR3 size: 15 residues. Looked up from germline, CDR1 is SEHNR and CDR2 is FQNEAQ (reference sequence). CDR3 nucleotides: TGTGCCAGCAGCCAAGTGGGCTTGTCTAATGAAAAACTGTTTTTT. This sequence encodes CASSQVGLSNEKLFF.

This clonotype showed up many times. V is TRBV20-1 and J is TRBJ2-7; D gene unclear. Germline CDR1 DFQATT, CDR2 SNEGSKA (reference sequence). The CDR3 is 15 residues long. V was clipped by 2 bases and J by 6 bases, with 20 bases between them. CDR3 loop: CSARPRRTGPLEQYF. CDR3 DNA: TGCAGTGCTAGACCCCGACGCACCGGCCCTCTCGAGCAGTACTTC.

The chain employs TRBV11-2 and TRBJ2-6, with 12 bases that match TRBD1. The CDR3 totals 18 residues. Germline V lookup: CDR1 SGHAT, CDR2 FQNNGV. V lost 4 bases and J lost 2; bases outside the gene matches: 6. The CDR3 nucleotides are TGTGCCAGCAGCTCAATCCGGGACAGGGGGCCTGGGGCCAACGTCCTGACTTTC. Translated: CASSSIRDRGPGANVLTF.

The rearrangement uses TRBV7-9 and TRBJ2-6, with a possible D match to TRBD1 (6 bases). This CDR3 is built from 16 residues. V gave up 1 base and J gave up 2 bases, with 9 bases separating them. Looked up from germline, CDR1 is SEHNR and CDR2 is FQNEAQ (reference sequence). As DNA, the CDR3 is TGTGCCAGCAGCTTAGGTGGGGGCGCTGGGGCCAACGTCCTGACTTTC. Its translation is CASSLGGGAGANVLTF.

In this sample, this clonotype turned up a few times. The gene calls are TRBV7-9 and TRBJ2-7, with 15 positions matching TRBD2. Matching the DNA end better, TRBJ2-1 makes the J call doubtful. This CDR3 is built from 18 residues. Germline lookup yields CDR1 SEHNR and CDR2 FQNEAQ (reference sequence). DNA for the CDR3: TGTGCCAGCAGCTTACGGACTAGCGGGAGGGCCTTGTACAATGAGCAGTTCTTC. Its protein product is CASSLRTSGRALYNEQFF.

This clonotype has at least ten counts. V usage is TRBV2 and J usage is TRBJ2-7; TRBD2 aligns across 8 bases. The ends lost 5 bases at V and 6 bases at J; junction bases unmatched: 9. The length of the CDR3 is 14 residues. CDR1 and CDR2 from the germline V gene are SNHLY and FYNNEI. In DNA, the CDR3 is TGTGCCAGCAGTACCTCGGGGGGGCTAGGCGAGCAGTACTTC. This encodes CASSTSGGLGEQYF.

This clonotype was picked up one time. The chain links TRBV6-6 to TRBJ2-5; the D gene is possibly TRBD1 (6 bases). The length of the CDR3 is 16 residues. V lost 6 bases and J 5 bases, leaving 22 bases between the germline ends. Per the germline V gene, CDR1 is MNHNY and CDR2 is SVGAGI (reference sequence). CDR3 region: CASSPRGTEGWETQYF. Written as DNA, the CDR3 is TGTGCCAGCAGCCCTAGGGGGACGGAAGGCTGGGAGACCCAGTACTTC.

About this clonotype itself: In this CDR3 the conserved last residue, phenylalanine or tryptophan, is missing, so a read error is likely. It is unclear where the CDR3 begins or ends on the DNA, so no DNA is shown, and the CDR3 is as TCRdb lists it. The CDR3 spells CAISGGWFY. The V call is TRBV10-3, the J call TRBJ1-1. The CDR3 contains 9 residues when both ends are counted. Per germline, CDR1 ENHRY and CDR2 SYGVKD.

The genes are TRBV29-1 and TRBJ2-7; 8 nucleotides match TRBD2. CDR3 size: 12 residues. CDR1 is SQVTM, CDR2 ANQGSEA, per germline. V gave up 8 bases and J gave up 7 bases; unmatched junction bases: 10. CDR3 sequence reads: CSRSGSFWEQYF. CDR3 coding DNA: TGCAGCCGCAGCGGGAGTTTTTGGGAGCAGTACTTC.

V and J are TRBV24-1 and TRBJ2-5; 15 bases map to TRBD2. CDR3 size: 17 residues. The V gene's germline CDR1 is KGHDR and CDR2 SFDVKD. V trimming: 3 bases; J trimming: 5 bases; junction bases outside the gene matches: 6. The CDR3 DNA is TGTGCCACCAGTGATCAGACAGGGACTAGCGGGGGGGAGACCCAGTACTTC. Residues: CATSDQTGTSGGETQYF.

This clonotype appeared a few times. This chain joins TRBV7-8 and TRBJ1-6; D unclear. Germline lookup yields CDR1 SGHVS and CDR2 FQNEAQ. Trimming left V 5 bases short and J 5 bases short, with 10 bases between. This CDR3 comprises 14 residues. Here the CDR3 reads CASSLRGDNSPLHF. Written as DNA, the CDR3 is TGTGCCAGCAGCCTTCGCGGGGATAATTCACCCCTCCACTTT.

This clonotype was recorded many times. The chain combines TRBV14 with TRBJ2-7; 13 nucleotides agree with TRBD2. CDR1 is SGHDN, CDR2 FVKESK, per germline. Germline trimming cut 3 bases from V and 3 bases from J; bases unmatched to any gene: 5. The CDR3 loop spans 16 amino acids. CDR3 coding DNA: TGTGCCAGCAGCCACGGGGGACTAGCGGGACTCTACGAGCAGTACTTC. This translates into CASSHGGLAGLYEQYF.

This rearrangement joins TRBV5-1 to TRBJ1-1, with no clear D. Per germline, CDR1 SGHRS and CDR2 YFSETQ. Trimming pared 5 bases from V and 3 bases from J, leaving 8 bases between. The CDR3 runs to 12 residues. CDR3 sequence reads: CASRGGYTEAFF. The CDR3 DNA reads TGCGCCAGCAGGGGAGGGTACACTGAAGCTTTCTTT.